The 10 T cell receptor beta chains presented below share a single source sample, sequenced in a study of blood T cell repertoires in COVID-19. This table comes from immunoSEQ multiplex PCR, and its TCRdb copy is limited to in-frame clones, with some not included. The sample consists of 250,000 to 400,000 clones, around 89% of them appearing once. The source material was peripheral blood. The receptors stem from a woman aged 25 to 39 with COVID-19, enrolled during active disease.

V usage is TRBV28 and J usage is TRBJ2-1, with TRBD2 matching 12 bases. V lost 5 bases and J lost 6; bases outside the gene matches: 8. CDR1 is MDHEN and CDR2 is SYDVKM in the germline V gene. This CDR3 is built from 16 residues. CDR3 bases: TGTGCCAGCAGTCCCCTTGGACTAGCGGGGCCCAATGAGCAGTTCTTC. Translated: CASSPLGLAGPNEQFF.

Written as DNA, the CDR3 is TGTGCCAGTACCTCCGGGACAGGGATTGGGGCCAATCAGCCCCAGCATTTT. It translates to CASTSGTGIGANQPQHF. The chain is built from TRBV19 and TRBJ1-5; 9 bases map to TRBD1. After removal of 7 bases from V and 3 bases from J, the junction contained 13 bases not matched to a gene. From germline, CDR1 is LNHDA and CDR2 SQIVND (reference sequence). The CDR3 is 17 residues long.

The V and J genes are TRBV7-9 and TRBJ1-2; 7 nucleotides match TRBD1. Germline values: CDR1 SEHNR, CDR2 FQNEAQ (reference sequence). V lost 6 bases and J lost 7; bases outside the gene matches: 8. This CDR3 spans 13 amino acids. Here the CDR3 DNA reads TGTGCCAGCAGTCAGGGGGAGGCCTCTGGCTACACCTTC. This codes for CASSQGEASGYTF.

The J gene is TRBJ2-2, the V gene TRBV7-9; TRBD2 matches 10 bases. The germline CDR1 and CDR2 sequences are SEHNR and FQNEAQ (reference sequence). The CDR3 runs 17 residues. Trimming took 2 bases from V and 0 from J; bases not matched to a gene: 3. CDR3 bases: TGTGCCAGCAGCTTATCTAGCGGGGGCCCGAACACCGGGGAGCTGTTTTTT. It encodes CASSLSSGGPNTGELFF.

The chain recombines TRBV4-1 with TRBJ1-4, with D perhaps matching TRBD1 (5 bases). The V gene's germline CDR1 is MGHRA and CDR2 YSYEKL. CDR3 size: 15 residues. V shed 5 bases and J shed 4 bases, with 14 bases lying between them. This chain's CDR3 is CASSFHGGGNEKLFF. The CDR3 region has the DNA TGCGCCAGCAGCTTTCACGGGGGAGGTAATGAAAAACTGTTTTTT.

The V and J genes are TRBV2 and TRBJ1-1; D not certain. CDR3 size: 13 residues. Trimming stripped 7 bases from V and 6 bases from J, with 15 bases between. Per germline, CDR1 SNHLY and CDR2 FYNNEI. In DNA, the CDR3 is TGTGCCAGCATTCAGACTTTGACCCCTGAAGCTTTCTTT. Translation: CASIQTLTPEAFF. Full variable domain (outside the CDR3, taken from reference TRBV2 and TRBJ1-1): EPEVTQTPSHQVTQMGQEVILRCVPISNHLYFYWYRQILGQKVEFLVSFYNNEISEKSEIFDDQFSVERPDGSNFTLKIRSTKLEDSAMYFCASIQTLTPEAFFGQGTRLTVV.

This clone was detected once. The gene calls are TRBV5-8 and TRBJ2-5; 10 bases are shared with TRBD1. The junction had 4 bases not matched to a gene; V was cut back by 0 bases and J by 5 bases. Germline loops: CDR1 SGHTS, CDR2 YDEGEE. This CDR3 contains 15 residues. The CDR3 protein is CASSLGTGGVETQYF. CDR3 in DNA: TGTGCCAGCAGCTTGGGGACAGGGGGAGTGGAGACCCAGTACTTC.

This rearrangement joins TRBV10-2 to TRBJ1-5; possibly TRBD1 for D (5 bases). The V and J ends lost 4 bases and 4 bases respectively, with 8 bases between them. CDR1 and CDR2 (germline): WSHSY, SAAADI. The length of the CDR3 is 13 residues. The CDR3 coding sequence is TGCGCCAGCAGTGTTAAGGGGAATCAGCCCCAGCATTTT. Protein: CASSVKGNQPQHF.

The chain links TRBV2 to TRBJ1-5; 8 bases agree with TRBD1. This CDR3 has 15 amino acids. The V gene end was trimmed by 7 bases and the J gene end by 5 bases; junction bases not matched to a gene: 10. Looked up from germline, CDR1 is SNHLY and CDR2 is FYNNEI. The CDR3 DNA is TGTGCCAGCATGTTGGAGACAGGGGCAGATCAGCCCCAGCATTTT. Protein product: CASMLETGADQPQHF.

The chain links TRBV19 to TRBJ2-2; 10 bases are a match to TRBD2. V lost 1 base, J lost 5 bases, and 4 bases stayed unmatched. Germline V CDR1 and CDR2: LNHDA, SQIVND (reference sequence). The CDR3 has 16 residues. In nucleotides, the CDR3 is TGTGCCAGTAGTATAGTAGCGGGGGGCAAGACCGGGGAGCTGTTTTTT. This translates into CASSIVAGGKTGELFF.